A single sample is the source of the 7 T cell receptor beta chains below, sequenced in a study of blood T cell repertoires in COVID-19. Sequencing was performed with immunoSEQ multiplex PCR; in TCRdb, only in-frame clones are kept and a portion is missing. The profile shows around 220,000 clones, roughly 87% of them singletons. The source material was PBMCs or T cells enriched from blood (not recorded which). These receptors all come from a woman aged 30 to 39 with acute COVID-19.

The V and J genes are TRBV19 and TRBJ2-1; TRBD2 is a possible D gene (5 bases). The germline V gene encodes CDR1 LNHDA and CDR2 SQIVND (reference sequence). This CDR3 has 14 residues. The V gene lost 1 base and the J gene lost 10 bases, with 14 bases spanning the gap. For the CDR3, the DNA is TGTGCCAGTAGTATAGCCTCAACTAGGGAAGAGCAGTTCTTC. This translates into CASSIASTREEQFF.

The chain recombines TRBV5-1 with TRBJ1-6; maybe TRBD1 (5 bases). CDR1 and CDR2 (germline): SGHRS, YFSETQ. CDR3 length equals 15 residues. Trimming took off 0 bases at V and 9 bases at J, with 13 bases between the two ends. The CDR3 is CASSLAPGKGSPLHF. The CDR3 DNA sequence: TGCGCCAGCAGCTTGGCCCCAGGGAAGGGTTCACCCCTCCACTTT.

This clone has only a few counts. The rearrangement joins TRBV18 to TRBJ2-2; the D is unclear. The CDR3 extends over 11 amino acids. The V end lost 5 bases, the J end lost 9 bases, and 7 bases lay between the germline ends. Looked up from germline, CDR1 is KGHSH and CDR2 is LQKENI. CDR3 in amino acids: CASSSQRELFF. CDR3 nucleotides: TGTGCCAGCTCATCTCAGAGGGAGCTGTTTTTT.

The CDR3 is CASSLHHRSGQYF. CDR3 nucleotide sequence: TGTGCCAGCAGCTTACATCACAGGTCGGGGCAGTACTTC. The chain carries TRBV11-3 and TRBJ2-7; D is perhaps TRBD1 (5 bases). V was clipped by 2 bases and J by 9 bases, with 14 bases between them. The CDR3 runs to 13 residues. From germline, CDR1 is SGHNT and CDR2 YENEEA.

The rearrangement joins TRBV7-2 to TRBJ1-1, with D possibly TRBD1 on 5 matching bases. The CDR3 consists of 15 residues. Trimming shortened V by 4 bases and J by 2 bases, and 14 bases separated the two germline ends. Per germline, CDR1 SGHTA and CDR2 FQGNSA. The CDR3 region has the DNA TGTGCCAGCAGCTCTGAAAGACAGTTAAACACTGAAGCTTTCTTT. Translation gives CASSSERQLNTEAFF.

This sequence joins TRBV5-5 and TRBJ2-5; a weak D match, TRBD1 (5 bases). Germline V lookup: CDR1 SGHKS, CDR2 YYEKEE (reference sequence). The CDR3 consists of 14 residues. V lost 4 bases and J 7 bases, leaving 17 bases between the germline ends. CDR3: CASSTDTPVGTQYF. CDR3 sequence (DNA): TGTGCCAGCAGCACGGACACCCCGGTGGGGACCCAGTACTTC.

The gene calls are TRBV27 and TRBJ1-2, with D possibly matching TRBD1 (6 bases). From germline, CDR1 is MNHEY and CDR2 SMNVEV (reference sequence). V lost 0 bases and J lost 8, with 10 bases in between. CDR3 length: 13 amino acids. The CDR3 protein is CASSLSRGKGYTF. Written as DNA, the CDR3 is TGTGCCAGCAGTTTATCCAGGGGAAAAGGCTACACCTTC.